This T cell receptor (beta chain) was sequenced during a study of cytomegalovirus exposure and HLA in healthy donors. Broader study findings: There were over 150 TCR beta chains listed as cytomegalovirus-associated. A prior analysis recorded that most TCR beta V segments were productive about 87% or about 30% of the time.

PCR primers comprised 60 Vbeta and 13 Jbeta primers. Using immunoSEQ multiplex PCR, the repertoire was profiled, and TCRdb retains in-frame clones only, with some absent. The table lists more than 90,000 clones, about four fifths of them singletons. Trimming shortened V by 7 bases and J by 0 bases, and 19 bases separated the two germline ends. The CDR3 spans 15 residues. CDR1 and CDR2 from the germline V gene are SQVTM and ANQGSEA. This clone was seen a handful of times. As yet, its antigen is unknown. The chain combines TRBV29-1 with TRBJ2-7; weak D call: TRBD1 (7 bases). The sequencing input was PBMCs. The TCR comes from a woman aged 40 to 50 in good health and CMV-seropositive. CDR3 DNA sequence: TGCAGCGCCCTTGGAGACAGGGACTCCTCCTACGAGCAGTACTTC. Translating gives CSALGDRDSSYEQYF.